This T cell receptor beta chain originates from a study of CD8 T cells in ankylosing spondylitis. Concerning this clonotype: The antigen is undetermined.

Preparation of TCR beta libraries was done by quantitative 5'-RACE with molecular barcodes. TCRdb recomputed calls from the 5' RACE reads with MiXCR, one row per CDR3 protein. This repertoire shows 390,000 or so distinct CDR3 sequences, 20% to 25% found once; its top ten account for roughly 16%. Overall study findings and caveats: Matched synovial fluid from ankylosing spondylitis patients was reported to be enriched for disease-linked clones. Clones linked to the disease showed a CD8+ phenotype. They occurred at relatively low frequencies in peripheral blood. Previously reported in reactive arthritis synovial fluid and blood were some of the motif variants. A TCR beta motif of eight highly homologous variants appeared characteristic of ankylosing spondylitis blood.

This CDR3 has 15 residues. Germline-derived CDR1 and CDR2 are SGHRS and YFSETQ. J lost 3 bases, V lost 4 bases, and 7 bases had no gene match. The clonotype originates from a male donor with ankylosing spondylitis. The sample taken for sequencing was blood, either unsorted or a sorted T cell fraction (not recorded which). The chain couples TRBV5-1 to TRBJ2-3; TRBD2 agrees at 8 bases. The DNA for the CDR3 is TGCGCCAGCAGCCTGACGGGCGGGAGGACAGATACGCAGTATTTT. This encodes CASSLTGGRTDTQYF. Drawing the rest from reference TRBV5-1 and TRBJ2-3, the complete variable domain is KAGVTQTPRYLIKTRGQQVTLSCSPISGHRSVSWYQQTPGQGLQFLFEYFSETQRNKGNFPGRFSGRQFSNSRSEMNVSTLELGDSALYLCASSLTGGRTDTQYFGPGTRLTVL.